This entry concerns a single T cell receptor beta chain. Antigen unknown. The data stem from a study of cytomegalovirus exposure and HLA in healthy donors. Study-level findings and limits: The presence/absence work took it that sequencing depth was about the same across donors. Segments of the TCR beta V type were, in most cases, productive about 90% or about 30% of the time in an earlier analysis.

The study ran its PCR with 60 Vbeta and 13 Jbeta primers. TCRdb keeps only in-frame clones here, not all; method: immunoSEQ multiplex PCR. The table has tens of thousands of clones, less than 80% seen once. The sequenced material came from PBMCs. The sequence was collected from a woman aged 50 to 65 in good health and CMV-seronegative.

The CDR3 DNA follows: TGTGCCAGCAGCTTAAGGGACAGCTCCTACGAGCAGTACTTC. As protein: CASSLRDSSYEQYF. The V gene is TRBV5-4, the J gene TRBJ2-7; the match to TRBD1 covers 7 bases. Germline CDR1 reads SGHNT; CDR2 reads YYREEE (reference sequence). The junction had 2 bases not matched to a gene; V was cut back by 2 bases and J by 0 bases. The CDR3 is 14 residues long.